A selection of T cell receptor beta chains follows, all from one sample in a study of siplizumab effects on memory and regulatory T cells. The data were produced by immunoSEQ multiplex PCR, yet TCRdb's version contains in-frame clones alone and is incomplete. The sample holds roughly 100,000 clones, over 90% seen once. The source material was Tregs sorted from blood. These receptors originate from a human donor in good health. Both conserved end residues are part of each CDR3. D genes are given only for firm matches. The size of a clone is reported for some rows only, either as once, few or many, or as a class for expanded clones.

clone_size: .; j_call: TRBJ1-2; v_call: TRBV10-3; d_call: TRBD1; cdr3_aa: CAISRTGGDYGYTF; cdr3_nt: TGTGCCATCAGTCGGACAGGGGGGGACTATGGCTACACCTTC
clone_size: .; j_call: TRBJ2-5; v_call: TRBV29-1; d_call: .; cdr3_aa: CSVGQETQYF; cdr3_nt: TGCAGCGTAGGCCAAGAGACCCAGTACTTC
clone_size: .; j_call: TRBJ2-3; v_call: TRBV5-1; d_call: TRBD2; cdr3_aa: CASSDTSATDTQYF; cdr3_nt: TGCGCCAGCAGCGATACTAGCGCCACAGATACGCAGTATTTT
clone_size: .; j_call: TRBJ1-1; v_call: TRBV6-1; d_call: .; cdr3_aa: CASSEVRYTEAFF; cdr3_nt: TGTGCCAGCAGTGAAGTGCGGTACACTGAAGCTTTCTTT
clone_size: .; j_call: TRBJ1-3; v_call: TRBV6-5; d_call: TRBD1; cdr3_aa: CASTQDRMGNTIYF; cdr3_nt: TGTGCCAGCACTCAGGACAGGATGGGAAACACCATATATTTT
clone_size: .; j_call: TRBJ2-7; v_call: TRBV6-5; d_call: .; cdr3_aa: CASSYLAPFEQYF; cdr3_nt: TGTGCCAGCAGTTACCTAGCTCCCTTTGAGCAGTACTTC
clone_size: .; j_call: TRBJ2-2; v_call: TRBV5-1; d_call: TRBD2; cdr3_aa: CASSLELAESFKGELFF; cdr3_nt: TGCGCCAGCAGCTTGGAACTAGCGGAGTCCTTCAAAGGGGAGCTGTTTTTT
clone_size: .; j_call: TRBJ1-5; v_call: TRBV6-5; d_call: .; cdr3_aa: CASSYSRRGNQPQHF; cdr3_nt: TGTGCCAGCAGTTACTCGAGGAGGGGGAATCAGCCCCAGCATTTT
clone_size: .; j_call: TRBJ2-6; v_call: TRBV19; d_call: TRBD1; cdr3_aa: CASSSIVGQSSGANVLTF; cdr3_nt: TGTGCCAGTAGCAGCATCGTGGGACAGAGCTCTGGGGCCAACGTCCTGACTTTC
clone_size: .; j_call: TRBJ1-6; v_call: TRBV2; d_call: .; cdr3_aa: CASRDTTGLGRSPLHF; cdr3_nt: TGTGCCAGCAGAGACACCACAGGGTTAGGAAGGTCACCCCTCCACTTT
clone_size: .; j_call: TRBJ2-3; v_call: TRBV29-1; d_call: .; cdr3_aa: CSVDGGTDTQYF; cdr3_nt: TGCAGCGTTGATGGGGGCACAGATACGCAGTATTTT
clone_size: once; j_call: TRBJ1-1; v_call: TRBV11-2; d_call: .; cdr3_aa: CASSNTGTAAFF; cdr3_nt: TGTGCCAGCAGCAACACAGGGACGGCAGCTTTCTTT
clone_size: once; j_call: TRBJ2-2; v_call: TRBV14; d_call: .; cdr3_aa: CASSQLGLGTGELFF; cdr3_nt: TGTGCCAGCAGCCAGCTGGGGCTAGGCACCGGGGAGCTGTTTTTT
clone_size: once; j_call: TRBJ2-3; v_call: TRBV7-9; d_call: .; cdr3_aa: CASSYERTGRSQYF; cdr3_nt: TGTGCCAGCAGCTACGAGAGAACAGGGAGGTCGCAGTATTTT
clone_size: .; j_call: TRBJ1-1; v_call: TRBV19; d_call: .; cdr3_aa: CASSIIGGTEAFF; cdr3_nt: TGTGCCAGTAGTATCATTGGGGGCACTGAAGCTTTCTTT
clone_size: .; j_call: TRBJ1-4; v_call: TRBV5-5; d_call: .; cdr3_aa: CASSLAFFGDEKLFF; cdr3_nt: TGTGCCAGCAGCTTGGCATTTTTTGGGGATGAAAAACTGTTTTTT
clone_size: .; j_call: TRBJ2-1; v_call: TRBV7-8; d_call: TRBD1; cdr3_aa: CASSDGDRVNEQFF; cdr3_nt: TGTGCCAGCAGCGATGGGGACAGGGTCAACGAGCAGTTCTTC
clone_size: .; j_call: TRBJ2-5; v_call: TRBV6-1; d_call: .; cdr3_aa: CASSGGAQETQYF; cdr3_nt: TGTGCCAGCAGTGGCGGGGCACAAGAGACCCAGTACTTC
clone_size: .; j_call: TRBJ1-2; v_call: TRBV14; d_call: .; cdr3_aa: CASSQELGWGYTF; cdr3_nt: TGTGCCAGCAGCCAAGAGTTGGGTTGGGGCTACACCTTC
clone_size: .; j_call: TRBJ1-2; v_call: TRBV6-5; d_call: .; cdr3_aa: CASSYGGSDNYGYTF; cdr3_nt: TGTGCCAGCAGTTACGGTGGGTCAGATAACTATGGCTACACCTTC
clone_size: .; j_call: TRBJ2-5; v_call: TRBV13; d_call: .; cdr3_aa: CASSSAGPQETQYF; cdr3_nt: TGTGCCAGCAGCTCAGCCGGGCCCCAAGAGACCCAGTACTTC
clone_size: .; j_call: TRBJ2-7; v_call: TRBV7-9; d_call: .; cdr3_aa: CASSLIKGGLSEQYF; cdr3_nt: TGTGCCAGCAGCTTAATCAAGGGGGGGCTAAGCGAGCAGTACTTC
clone_size: .; j_call: TRBJ2-7; v_call: TRBV15; d_call: TRBD2; cdr3_aa: CATSQRLAGDIEQYF; cdr3_nt: TGTGCCACCAGCCAGAGACTAGCGGGGGATATAGAGCAGTACTTC
clone_size: .; j_call: TRBJ2-1; v_call: TRBV4-2; d_call: .; cdr3_aa: CASSRGQFDEQFF; cdr3_nt: TGTGCCAGCAGCCGAGGACAGTTCGATGAGCAGTTCTTC
clone_size: once; j_call: TRBJ1-2; v_call: TRBV7-2; d_call: TRBD1; cdr3_aa: CASSLRDRLNYGYTF; cdr3_nt: TGTGCCAGCAGCTTACGGGACAGGTTGAACTATGGCTACACCTTC
clone_size: .; j_call: TRBJ2-2; v_call: TRBV9; d_call: .; cdr3_aa: CASSVDPSGELFF; cdr3_nt: TGTGCCAGCAGCGTAGACCCGTCCGGGGAGCTGTTTTTT
clone_size: .; j_call: TRBJ2-2; v_call: TRBV9; d_call: .; cdr3_aa: CASSSRRGKDTGELFF; cdr3_nt: TGTGCCAGCAGCTCGAGACGGGGAAAGGACACCGGGGAGCTGTTTTTT
clone_size: .; j_call: TRBJ1-1; v_call: TRBV5-4; d_call: .; cdr3_aa: CASSLWANTEAFF; cdr3_nt: TGTGCCAGCAGCTTATGGGCTAACACTGAAGCTTTCTTT
clone_size: .; j_call: TRBJ2-2; v_call: TRBV21-1; d_call: .; cdr3_aa: CASTPGQTNTGELFF; cdr3_nt: TGTGCCAGCACCCCCGGACAGACGAACACCGGGGAGCTGTTTTTT
clone_size: .; j_call: TRBJ1-6; v_call: TRBV9; d_call: .; cdr3_aa: CASSVDGQRNSPLHF; cdr3_nt: TGTGCCAGCAGCGTAGATGGACAAAGGAATTCACCCCTCCACTTT
clone_size: .; j_call: TRBJ1-2; v_call: TRBV6-1; d_call: .; cdr3_aa: CASRVGGRSYGYTF; cdr3_nt: TGTGCCAGCAGAGTAGGAGGCAGGTCCTATGGCTACACCTTC
clone_size: .; j_call: TRBJ2-5; v_call: TRBV9; d_call: TRBD2; cdr3_aa: CASSLGLAGGRETQYF; cdr3_nt: TGTGCCAGCAGCTTGGGACTAGCGGGGGGAAGGGAGACCCAGTACTTC
clone_size: once; j_call: TRBJ1-1; v_call: TRBV18; d_call: .; cdr3_aa: CASSPRGRENTEAFF; cdr3_nt: TGTGCCAGCTCACCACGGGGCAGGGAGAACACTGAAGCTTTCTTT
clone_size: once; j_call: TRBJ2-3; v_call: TRBV7-2; d_call: .; cdr3_aa: CASSPDTDTQYF; cdr3_nt: TGTGCCAGCAGCCCCGACACAGATACGCAGTATTTT
clone_size: .; j_call: TRBJ1-2; v_call: TRBV19; d_call: .; cdr3_aa: CASSILPPSSGYTF; cdr3_nt: TGTGCCAGTAGTATACTCCCGCCGTCGAGTGGCTACACCTTC
clone_size: .; j_call: TRBJ1-6; v_call: TRBV7-9; d_call: .; cdr3_aa: CASSLVEGFNSPLHF; cdr3_nt: TGTGCCAGCAGCTTAGTCGAGGGGTTCAATTCACCCCTCCACTTT
clone_size: .; j_call: TRBJ2-5; v_call: TRBV5-1; d_call: .; cdr3_aa: CASSLAAGQETQYF; cdr3_nt: TGCGCCAGCAGCTTGGCCGCGGGGCAAGAGACCCAGTACTTC